The 2 T cell receptor beta chains reported below all come from one sample, sequenced in a study of T cells after yellow fever vaccination. TCRdb re-called the 5' RACE reads with MiXCR, one entry per CDR3 protein. The sample includes around 310,000 distinct CDR3 sequences, around 4.5% of them seen just once. Sequencing used PBMCs, obtained 15 days after the yellow fever booster vaccination. Source of these receptors: a man between 18 and 29 years old who received the YFV17D yellow fever vaccine.

The chain carries TRBV5-4 and TRBJ2-5; 7 positions agree with TRBD1. The V gene end was trimmed by 3 bases and the J gene end by 2 bases; junction bases not matched to a gene: 4. CDR3 size: 14 residues. Per the germline V gene, CDR1 is SGHNT and CDR2 is YYREEE (reference sequence). The CDR3 DNA follows: TGTGCCAGCAGCTGGGGACAGAAACAAGAGACCCAGTACTTC. Translating it yields CASSWGQKQETQYF. The entire variable domain, with the rest obtained from reference TRBV5-4 and TRBJ2-5, is as follows: ETGVTQSPTHLIKTRGQQVTLRCSSQSGHNTVSWYQQALGQGPQFIFQYYREEENGRGNFPPRFSGLQFPNYSSELNVNALELDDSALYLCASSWGQKQETQYFGPGTRLLVL.

This clonotype was recorded many times. The chain carries TRBV5-1 and TRBJ1-1; D is unclear. Trimming took 0 bases from V and 3 from J, leaving 18 bases between them. This CDR3 is 17 amino acids long. Germline CDR1 reads SGHRS; CDR2 reads YFSETQ. The CDR3: CASSLESWWESDTEAFF. CDR3 nucleotides: TGCGCCAGCAGCTTGGAGTCTTGGTGGGAGTCGGACACTGAAGCTTTCTTT.